Following are 14 T cell receptor beta chains from one sample sequenced in a study of cytomegalovirus exposure and HLA in healthy donors. Clones were read by immunoSEQ multiplex PCR, and TCRdb kept only the in-frame ones, dropping some. The table has 150,000 to 200,000 clones, less than 90% seen once; the top ten hold around 2.3%. Material: PBMCs. All receptors derive from a young woman in good health and CMV-seronegative.

The V and J genes are TRBV19 and TRBJ1-2; TRBD1 agrees at 8 bases. Germline CDR1 LNHDA, CDR2 SQIVND (reference sequence). V lost 0 bases and J lost 3; bases outside the gene matches: 3. The CDR3 is made up of 15 amino acids. CDR3 loop: CASSIESGGYYGYTF. The CDR3 DNA reads TGTGCCAGTAGTATAGAATCAGGGGGCTACTATGGCTACACCTTC.

This clone was observed many times. V usage is TRBV2 and J usage is TRBJ2-5; D is possibly TRBD2 (6 bases). CDR3 length: 11 amino acids. CDR1 and CDR2 from the germline V gene are SNHLY and FYNNEI. Trimming cost V 8 bases and J 5 bases, with 9 bases left between them. The chain's CDR3 is CASVGGETQYF. Here the CDR3 DNA reads TGTGCCAGCGTAGGAGGGGAGACCCAGTACTTC. Full variable domain (remainder filled in from reference TRBV2 and TRBJ2-5): EPEVTQTPSHQVTQMGQEVILRCVPISNHLYFYWYRQILGQKVEFLVSFYNNEISEKSEIFDDQFSVERPDGSNFTLKIRSTKLEDSAMYFCASVGGETQYFGPGTRLLVL.

V is TRBV4-2 and J is TRBJ2-7, with 7 bases fitting TRBD2. The junction had 4 bases not matched to a gene; V was cut back by 1 base and J by 4 bases. Germline V gene sequence: CDR1 LGHNA, CDR2 YNFKEQ. The CDR3 has 14 residues. The CDR3 loop is CASSQGGEGYEQYF. In nucleotides, the CDR3 is TGTGCCAGCAGCCAAGGGGGGGAGGGGTACGAGCAGTACTTC.

The chain carries TRBV5-1 and TRBJ2-5; TRBD1 aligns across 11 bases. CDR1 is SGHRS, CDR2 YFSETQ, per germline. With V trimmed by 0 bases and J by 1 base, 2 bases remained unmatched. This CDR3 is 16 amino acids long. CDR3 protein: CASSLVGTGGQETQYF. CDR3 coding DNA: TGCGCCAGCAGCTTGGTCGGGACAGGGGGCCAAGAGACCCAGTACTTC.

J is TRBJ1-1 and V is TRBV5-1; D is undetermined. Germline assignment: CDR1 SGHRS and CDR2 YFSETQ. The CDR3 runs 15 residues. Trimming stripped 4 bases from V and 2 bases from J, with 15 bases between. This CDR3 is CASSPREASNTEAFF. CDR3 nucleotide sequence: TGCGCCAGCAGCCCTCGGGAGGCCTCCAACACTGAAGCTTTCTTT.

The table lists this clone with a few counts. J is TRBJ2-7 and V is TRBV6-4; possibly TRBD1 for D (6 bases). V was clipped by 7 bases and J by 6 bases, with 19 bases between them. This CDR3 comprises 14 residues. The germline V gene encodes CDR1 MRHNA and CDR2 SNTAGT. In DNA form, the CDR3 reads TGTGCCAGCACAAAGGACAGTAAATCCCCCGAGCAGTACTTC. As protein: CASTKDSKSPEQYF.

V is TRBV27 and J is TRBJ2-5; perhaps TRBD2 as D (6 bases). V was trimmed by 3 bases and J by 1 base, leaving 12 bases between them. Germline loops: CDR1 MNHEY, CDR2 SMNVEV (reference sequence). CDR3 size: 15 residues. CDR3 DNA: TGTGCCAGCAGTTTGGGGACTTGGGGCCAAGAGACCCAGTACTTC. It translates to CASSLGTWGQETQYF.

The chain couples TRBV5-4 to TRBJ1-6, with a tentative D call TRBD1 (5 bases). There are 15 residues in the CDR3. The germline CDR1 and CDR2 sequences are SGHNT and YYREEE (reference sequence). The germline V and J ends were trimmed by 2 bases and 4 bases, with 10 bases remaining between them. The CDR3 reads CASSLFSGYNSPLHF. Here the CDR3 DNA reads TGTGCCAGCAGCTTATTTTCAGGGTATAATTCACCCCTCCACTTT.

The J gene is TRBJ1-2, the V gene TRBV5-1; TRBD1 might be the D (5 bases). The V gene's germline CDR1 is SGHRS and CDR2 YFSETQ. This CDR3 spans 15 amino acids. Trimming left V 4 bases short and J 0 bases short, with 13 bases between. The CDR3 DNA is TGCGCCAGCAGCCTAGACAGTCCAGCTAACTATGGCTACACCTTC. Its translation: CASSLDSPANYGYTF.

The chain employs TRBV10-1 and TRBJ1-3; 9 nucleotides line up with TRBD1. The ends lost 8 bases at V and 4 bases at J; junction bases unmatched: 15. The CDR3 contains 17 residues. Per the germline V gene, CDR1 is WNHNN and CDR2 is SYGVQD (reference sequence). Here the CDR3 DNA reads TGCGCCAGCCCACCCTGGGACAGGGTTTTTGCCGGAAACACCATATATTTT. Its translation: CASPPWDRVFAGNTIYF.

V and J are TRBV27 and TRBJ2-3; 7 bases align to TRBD1. CDR1 MNHEY and CDR2 SMNVEV come from the germline V gene (reference sequence). The CDR3 runs 15 residues. V trimming: 6 bases; J trimming: 13 bases; junction bases outside the gene matches: 19. The CDR3 DNA is TGTGCCAGCAGGCCGGACAGGAATTACATTTCATCAAAGTATTTT. Its translation: CASRPDRNYISSKYF.

This chain links TRBV6-5 with TRBJ1-1; D perhaps matches TRBD1 (6 bases). The CDR3 length is 12 residues. Germline V gene lookup returns CDR1 MNHEY and CDR2 SVGAGI. V was pared by 11 bases and J by 4 bases, with 14 bases between. The CDR3 is CACKTGRTEAFF. The CDR3 DNA sequence: TGTGCCTGCAAAACAGGGCGCACTGAAGCTTTCTTT.

DNA of the CDR3: TGTGCCAGCAGCTTAGGAACTAGCGGGGGGTACTATTTT. Its translation: CASSLGTSGGYYF. The rearrangement links TRBV7-9 to TRBJ2-3; 12 bases agree with TRBD2. This CDR3 is built from 13 residues. Germline V gives CDR1 SEHNR, CDR2 FQNEAQ (reference sequence). V gave up 1 base and J gave up 15 bases; unmatched junction bases: 5.

This clone was recorded only once. The genes are TRBV9 and TRBJ2-3, with 7 positions matching TRBD1. Germline assignment: CDR1 SGDLS and CDR2 YYNGEE. The CDR3 sequence is 16 residues long. V trimming: 0 bases; J trimming: 3 bases; junction bases outside the gene matches: 7. CDR3 region: CASSVGEGARTDTQYF. The CDR3 bases are TGTGCCAGCAGCGTAGGAGAGGGGGCGCGGACAGATACGCAGTATTTT.